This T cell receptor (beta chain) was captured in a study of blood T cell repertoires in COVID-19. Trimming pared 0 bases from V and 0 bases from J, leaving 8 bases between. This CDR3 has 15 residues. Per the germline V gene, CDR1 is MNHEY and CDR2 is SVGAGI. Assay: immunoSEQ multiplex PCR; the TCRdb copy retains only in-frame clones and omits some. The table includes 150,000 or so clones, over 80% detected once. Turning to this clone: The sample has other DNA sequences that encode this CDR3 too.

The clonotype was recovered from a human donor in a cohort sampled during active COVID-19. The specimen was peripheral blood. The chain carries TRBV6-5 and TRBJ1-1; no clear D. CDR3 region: CASSYSTGMNTEAFF. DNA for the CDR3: TGTGCCAGCAGTTACTCGACGGGGATGAACACTGAAGCTTTCTTT.